This TCR beta chain was sequenced for a study of technical replicates of blood from a few donors. Sequencing used immunoSEQ multiplex PCR; TCRdb keeps in-frame clones, though not all of them. The sample has around 58,000 clones, about 87% seen once; the top ten hold 4.5% to 6.5%. From germline, CDR1 is SQVTM and CDR2 ANQGSEA. The CDR3 totals 13 residues. V gave up 4 bases and J gave up 0 bases, with 7 bases separating them. The sample consisted of PBMCs. The receptor was derived from a human donor in good health. Some clones in this sample may be carry-over from other donors' samples. J is TRBJ2-1 and V is TRBV29-1; D is uncertain. In DNA form, the CDR3 reads TGCAGCGTTGTTCCTTACTCCTACAATGAGCAGTTCTTC. Translating it yields CSVVPYSYNEQFF.